Sequencing of this TCR beta chain was carried out in a study of T-cell reconstitution after alpha-beta-depleted transplantation in children. Study-wide results and limits: Two months or so post-transplant, alpha-beta T cells reportedly derived from several hundred expanded graft clones. At one year after transplant, newly produced T cells mostly accounted for T-cell counts and diversity.

The TCRbeta library was prepared with unique molecular identifiers. TCRdb reanalysed the PCR reads using MiXCR and keeps one entry per CDR3 protein. This sample carries about 160,000 distinct CDR3 sequences, over 8.5% of them seen once, and the ten largest clones take less than 15%. In its sample, this clonotype was seen many times. Its target is not known. The origin of this receptor is a boy between 2 and 10 years old with acute myeloid leukemia, due to receive a stem cell transplant. Sequencing used PBMCs, obtained before TCRalphabeta/CD19-depleted stem cell transplant.

CDR3 residues: CASTNMAGGMDTGELFF. Written as DNA, the CDR3 is TGCGCCAGCACCAACATGGCGGGGGGCATGGACACCGGGGAGCTGTTTTTT. This rearrangement joins TRBV4-1 to TRBJ2-2; TRBD2 matches at 8 bases. The trim removed 7 bases at V and 3 bases at J, leaving 13 bases unmatched. The CDR3 length is 17 residues. From germline, CDR1 is MGHRA and CDR2 YSYEKL.